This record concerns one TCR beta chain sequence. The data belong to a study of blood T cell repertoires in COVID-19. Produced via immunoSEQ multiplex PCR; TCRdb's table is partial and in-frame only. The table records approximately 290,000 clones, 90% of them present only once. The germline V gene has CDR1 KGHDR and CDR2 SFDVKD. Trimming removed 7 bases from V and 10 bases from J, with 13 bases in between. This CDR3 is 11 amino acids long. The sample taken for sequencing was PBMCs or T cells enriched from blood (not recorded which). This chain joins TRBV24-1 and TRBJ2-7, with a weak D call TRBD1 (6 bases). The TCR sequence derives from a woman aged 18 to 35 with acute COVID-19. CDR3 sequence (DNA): TGTGCCACCAGCGCAACAGGGAGACAGTACTTC. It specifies CATSATGRQYF.